This TCR beta chain came from a study of Graves' ophthalmopathy and Graves' hyperthyroidism. Study-wide background: Peripheral blood samples were taken at initial diagnosis, before any treatment. Notes on the study in general: Sensitivity reached more than 70% and specificity approximately 72% when the model predicted ophthalmopathy progression. Most expanded thyroid clonotypes above 0.001 frequency also appeared in blood.

Orbital computed tomography, thyroid ultrasound, TRAb, serum thyroxine and clinical symptoms formed the basis of diagnosis. Trimming removed 6 bases at V and 6 bases at J, with 20 bases between. This CDR3 region has 15 residues. Germline CDR1 reads MNHNS; CDR2 reads SASEGT. Details on this clonotype: As yet, its antigen is unknown.

Researchers took RNA transcripts and amplified TCR beta CDR3 regions from them. The workflow started with a first-round RT-PCR run with HTBI primers and then moved on to a second-round multiplex PCR. MiXCR, applied by TCRdb to the multiplex PCR reads, yields one record per CDR3 protein. The sample lists 340,000 or so distinct CDR3 sequences, about a sixth occurring once. The sequence was obtained from an adult man with Graves' ophthalmopathy. Sequencing was carried out using peripheral blood. The chain has TRBV6-1 and TRBJ1-1; D perhaps matches TRBD1 (5 bases). CDR3 in amino acids: CASSRATLPNPEAFF. For the CDR3, the DNA is TGTGCCAGCAGCAGGGCAACCCTACCCAACCCTGAAGCTTTCTTT.